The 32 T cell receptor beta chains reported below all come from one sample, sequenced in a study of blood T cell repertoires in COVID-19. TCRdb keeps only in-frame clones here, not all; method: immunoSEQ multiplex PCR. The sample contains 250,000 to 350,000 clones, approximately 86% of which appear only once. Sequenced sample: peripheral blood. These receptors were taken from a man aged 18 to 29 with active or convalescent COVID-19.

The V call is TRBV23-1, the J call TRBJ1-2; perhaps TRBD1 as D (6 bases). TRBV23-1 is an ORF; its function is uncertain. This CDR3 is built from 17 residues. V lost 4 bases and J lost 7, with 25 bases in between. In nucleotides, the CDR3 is TGCGCCAGCAGTCCACCACCACTTCCCCGGGCCAGGGGTGGCTACACCTTC. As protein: CASSPPPLPRARGGYTF.

The CDR3 is CASSSYPTGTRGEKLFF. The DNA for the CDR3 is TGTGCCAGCAGCTCCTATCCGACAGGGACGAGGGGTGAAAAACTGTTTTTT. The V call is TRBV7-9, the J call TRBJ1-4; 7 nucleotides agree with TRBD1. CDR1 is SEHNR and CDR2 is FQNEAQ in the germline V gene (reference sequence). V dropped 4 bases and J dropped 7; count of bases not matched to a gene: 15. CDR3 length: 17 amino acids. The variable domain in full, completed from reference TRBV7-9 and TRBJ1-4, reads DTGVSQNPRHKITKRGQNVTFRCDPISEHNRLYWYRQTLGQGPEFLTYFQNEAQLEKSRLLSDRFSAERPKGSFSTLEIQRTEQGDSAMYLCASSSYPTGTRGEKLFFGSGTQLSVL.

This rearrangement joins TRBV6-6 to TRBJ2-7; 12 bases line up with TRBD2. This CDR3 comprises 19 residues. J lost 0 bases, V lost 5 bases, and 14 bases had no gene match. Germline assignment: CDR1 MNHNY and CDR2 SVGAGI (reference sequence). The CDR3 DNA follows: TGTGCCAGCAGTCTGCACGTGGTGACTAGCGGGAGACGCTCCTACGAGCAGTACTTC. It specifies CASSLHVVTSGRRSYEQYF.

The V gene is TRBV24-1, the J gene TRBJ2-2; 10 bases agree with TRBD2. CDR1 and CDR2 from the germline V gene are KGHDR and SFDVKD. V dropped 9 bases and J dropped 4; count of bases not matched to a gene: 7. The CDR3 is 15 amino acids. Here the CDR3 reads CATGLAGAGTGELFF. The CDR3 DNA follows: TGTGCCACCGGGCTAGCGGGAGCGGGCACCGGGGAGCTGTTTTTT.

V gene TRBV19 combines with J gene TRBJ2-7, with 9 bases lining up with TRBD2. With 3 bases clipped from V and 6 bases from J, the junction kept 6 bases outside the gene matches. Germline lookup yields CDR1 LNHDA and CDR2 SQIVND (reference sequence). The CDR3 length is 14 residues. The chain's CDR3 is CASSISGRSGEQYF. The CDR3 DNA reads TGTGCCAGTAGTATTAGCGGGAGAAGTGGCGAGCAGTACTTC.

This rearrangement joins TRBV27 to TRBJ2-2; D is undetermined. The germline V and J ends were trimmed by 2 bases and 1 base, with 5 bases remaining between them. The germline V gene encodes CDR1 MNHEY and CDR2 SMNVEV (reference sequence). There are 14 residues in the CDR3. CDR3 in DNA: TGTGCCAGCAGTTTACTCGGGAACACCGGGGAGCTGTTTTTT. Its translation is CASSLLGNTGELFF.

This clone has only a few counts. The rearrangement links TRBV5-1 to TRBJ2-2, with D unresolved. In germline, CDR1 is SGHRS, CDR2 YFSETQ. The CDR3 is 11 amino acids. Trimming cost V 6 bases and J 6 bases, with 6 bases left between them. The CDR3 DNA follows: TGCGCCAGCACGGTTGCCGGGGAGCTGTTTTTT. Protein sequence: CASTVAGELFF.

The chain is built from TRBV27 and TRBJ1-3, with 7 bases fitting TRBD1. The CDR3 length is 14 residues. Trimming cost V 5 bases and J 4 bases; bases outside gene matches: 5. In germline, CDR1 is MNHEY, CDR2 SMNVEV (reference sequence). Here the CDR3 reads CASSPLTGGNTIYF. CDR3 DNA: TGTGCCAGCAGTCCATTGACAGGGGGAAACACCATATATTTT.

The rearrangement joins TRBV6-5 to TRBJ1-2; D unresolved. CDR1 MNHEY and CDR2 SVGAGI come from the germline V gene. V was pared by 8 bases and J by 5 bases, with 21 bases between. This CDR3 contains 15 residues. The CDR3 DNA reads TGTGCCAGCCTGAAGGAGCGAAGCCAACTATATGGCTACACCTTC. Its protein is CASLKERSQLYGYTF.

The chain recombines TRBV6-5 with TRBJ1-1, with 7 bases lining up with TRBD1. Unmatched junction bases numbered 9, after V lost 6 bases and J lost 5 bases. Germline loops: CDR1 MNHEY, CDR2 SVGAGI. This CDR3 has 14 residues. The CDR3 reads CASRSPGQTTEAFF. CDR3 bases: TGTGCCAGCAGAAGCCCGGGACAGACTACTGAAGCTTTCTTT.

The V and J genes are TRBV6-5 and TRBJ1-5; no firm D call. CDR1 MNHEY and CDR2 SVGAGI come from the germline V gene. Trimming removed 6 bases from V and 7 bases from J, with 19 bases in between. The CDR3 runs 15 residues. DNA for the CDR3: TGTGCCAGCAGGAGAGATTACAGACCCCAACAGCCCCAGCATTTT. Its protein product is CASRRDYRPQQPQHF.

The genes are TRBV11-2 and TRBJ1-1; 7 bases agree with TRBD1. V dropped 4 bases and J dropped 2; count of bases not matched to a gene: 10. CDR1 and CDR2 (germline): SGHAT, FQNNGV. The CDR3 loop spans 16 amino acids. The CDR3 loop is CASSYKRQGKNTEAFF. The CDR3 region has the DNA TGTGCCAGCAGCTACAAAAGACAGGGAAAAAACACTGAAGCTTTCTTT. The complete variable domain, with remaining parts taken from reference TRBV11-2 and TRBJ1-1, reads EAGVAQSPRYKIIEKRQSVAFWCNPISGHATLYWYQQILGQGPKLLIQFQNNGVVDDSQLPKDRFSAERLKGVDSTLKIQPAKLEDSAVYLCASSYKRQGKNTEAFFGQGTRLTVV.

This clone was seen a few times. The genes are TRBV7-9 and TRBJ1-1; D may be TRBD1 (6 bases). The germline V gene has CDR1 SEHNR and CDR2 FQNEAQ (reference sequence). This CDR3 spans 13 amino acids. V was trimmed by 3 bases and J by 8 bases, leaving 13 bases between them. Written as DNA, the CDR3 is TGTGCCAGCAGCTTTTTAGGGGGTAGGGAAGCTTTCTTT. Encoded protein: CASSFLGGREAFF.

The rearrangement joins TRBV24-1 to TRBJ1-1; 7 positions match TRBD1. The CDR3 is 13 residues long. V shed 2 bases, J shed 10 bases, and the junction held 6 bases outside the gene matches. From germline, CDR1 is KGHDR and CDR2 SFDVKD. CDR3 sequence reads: CATSDSNRGAAFF. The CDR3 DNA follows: TGTGCCACCAGTGATTCAAACAGGGGAGCAGCTTTCTTT.

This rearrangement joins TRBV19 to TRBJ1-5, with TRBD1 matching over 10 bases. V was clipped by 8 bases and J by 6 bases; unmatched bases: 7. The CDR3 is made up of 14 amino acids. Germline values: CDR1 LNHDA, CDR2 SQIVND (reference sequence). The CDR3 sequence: CASSGTGVGQPQHF. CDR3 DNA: TGTGCCAGTTCCGGGACAGGGGTAGGTCAGCCCCAGCATTTT.

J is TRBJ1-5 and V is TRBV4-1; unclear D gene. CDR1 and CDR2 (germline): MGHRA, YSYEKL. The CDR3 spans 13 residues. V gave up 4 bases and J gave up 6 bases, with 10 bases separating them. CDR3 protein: CASSPVSTQPQHF. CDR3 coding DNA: TGCGCCAGCAGCCCGGTTAGTACTCAGCCCCAGCATTTT.

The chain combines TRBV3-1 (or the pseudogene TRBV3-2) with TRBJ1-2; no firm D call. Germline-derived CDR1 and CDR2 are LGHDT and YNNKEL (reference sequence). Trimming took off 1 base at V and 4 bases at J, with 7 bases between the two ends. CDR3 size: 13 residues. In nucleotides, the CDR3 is TGTGCCAGCAGCCAAGGGGCAACCTATGGCTACACCTTC. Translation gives CASSQGATYGYTF.

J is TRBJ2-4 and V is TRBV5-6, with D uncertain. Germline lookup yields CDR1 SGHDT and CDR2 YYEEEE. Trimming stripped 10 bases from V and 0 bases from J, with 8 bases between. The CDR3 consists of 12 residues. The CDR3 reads CAATVAKNIQYF. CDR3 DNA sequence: TGTGCCGCTACAGTAGCCAAAAACATTCAGTACTTC.

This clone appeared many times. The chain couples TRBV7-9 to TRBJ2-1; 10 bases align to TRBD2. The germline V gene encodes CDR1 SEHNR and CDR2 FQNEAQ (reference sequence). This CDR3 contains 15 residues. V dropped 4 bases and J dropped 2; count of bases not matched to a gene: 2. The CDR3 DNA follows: TGTGCCAGCAGCTCAGGACTAGCGGCCTACAATGAGCAGTTCTTC. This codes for CASSSGLAAYNEQFF. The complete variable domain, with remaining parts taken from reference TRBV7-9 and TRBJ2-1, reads DTGVSQNPRHKITKRGQNVTFRCDPISEHNRLYWYRQTLGQGPEFLTYFQNEAQLEKSRLLSDRFSAERPKGSFSTLEIQRTEQGDSAMYLCASSSGLAAYNEQFFGPGTRLTVL.

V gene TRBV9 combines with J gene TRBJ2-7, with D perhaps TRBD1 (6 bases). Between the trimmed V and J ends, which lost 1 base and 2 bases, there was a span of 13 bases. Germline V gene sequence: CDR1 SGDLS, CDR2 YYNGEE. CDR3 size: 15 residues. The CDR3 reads CASSVLAGVTYEQYF. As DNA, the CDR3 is TGTGCCAGCAGCGTATTGGCAGGGGTTACCTACGAGCAGTACTTC.

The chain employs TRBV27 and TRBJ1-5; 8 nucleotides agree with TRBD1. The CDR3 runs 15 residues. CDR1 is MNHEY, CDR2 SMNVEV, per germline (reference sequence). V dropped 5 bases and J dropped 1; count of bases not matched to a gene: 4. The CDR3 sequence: CASSLQGESNQPQHF. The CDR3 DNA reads TGTGCCAGCAGTCTACAGGGGGAAAGCAATCAGCCCCAGCATTTT.

CDR3 sequence: CASALGLADTGELFF. The CDR3 coding sequence is TGTGCTAGTGCCCTGGGACTAGCGGACACCGGGGAGCTGTTTTTT. This sequence joins TRBV12-5 and TRBJ2-2; 11 bases agree with TRBD2. The length of the CDR3 is 15 residues. CDR1 is LGHNT, CDR2 FRNRAP, per germline. V lost 7 bases to trimming and J lost 3 bases; unmatched junction nucleotides: 4.

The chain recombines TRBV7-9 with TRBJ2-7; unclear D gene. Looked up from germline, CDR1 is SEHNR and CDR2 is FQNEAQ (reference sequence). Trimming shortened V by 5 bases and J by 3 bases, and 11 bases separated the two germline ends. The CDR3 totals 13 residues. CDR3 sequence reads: CASSPPLGYEQYF. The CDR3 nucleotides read TGTGCCAGCAGCCCACCGCTAGGCTACGAGCAGTACTTC.

CDR3 in DNA: TGTGCCAGCAGCTTTGGCCAGGGGGAGACTCCGAACACCGGGGAGCTGTTTTTT. Amino acid sequence: CASSFGQGETPNTGELFF. V gene TRBV7-9 combines with J gene TRBJ2-2, with 7 bases that match TRBD1. Germline V gene data show CDR1 as SEHNR and CDR2 as FQNEAQ (reference sequence). The CDR3 runs to 18 residues. V shed 3 bases, J shed 0 bases, and the junction held 10 bases outside the gene matches.

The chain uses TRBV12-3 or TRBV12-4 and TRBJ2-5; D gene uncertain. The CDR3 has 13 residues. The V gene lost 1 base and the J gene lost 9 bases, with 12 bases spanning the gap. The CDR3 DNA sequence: TGTGCCAGCAGTTTAGGGCTCCTCTTGCCCCAGTACTTC. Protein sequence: CASSLGLLLPQYF.

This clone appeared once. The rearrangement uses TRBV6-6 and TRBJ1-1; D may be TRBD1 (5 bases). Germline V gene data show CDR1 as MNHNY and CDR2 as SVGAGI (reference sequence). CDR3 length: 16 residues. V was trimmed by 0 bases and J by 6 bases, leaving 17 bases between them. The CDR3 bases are TGTGCCAGCAGTTACTCGTGGCCAGCCGCGGGGGCTGAAGCTTTCTTT. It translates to CASSYSWPAAGAEAFF.

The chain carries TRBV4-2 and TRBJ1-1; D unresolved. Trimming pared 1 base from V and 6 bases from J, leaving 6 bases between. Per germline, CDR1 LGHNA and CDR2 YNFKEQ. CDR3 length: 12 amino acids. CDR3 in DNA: TGTGCCAGCAGCCAAGGGCCTGCTGAAGCTTTCTTT. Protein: CASSQGPAEAFF.

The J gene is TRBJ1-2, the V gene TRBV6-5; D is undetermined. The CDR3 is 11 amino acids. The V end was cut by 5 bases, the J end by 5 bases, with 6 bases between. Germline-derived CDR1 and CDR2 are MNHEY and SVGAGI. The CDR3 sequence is CASSPVYGYTF. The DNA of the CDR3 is TGTGCCAGCAGTCCAGTTTATGGCTACACCTTC.

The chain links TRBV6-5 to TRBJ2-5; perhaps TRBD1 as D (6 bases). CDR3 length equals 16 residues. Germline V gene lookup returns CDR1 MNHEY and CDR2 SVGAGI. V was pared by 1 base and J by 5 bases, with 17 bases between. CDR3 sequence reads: CASSYLAPGAGETQYF. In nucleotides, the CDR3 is TGTGCCAGCAGTTACTTAGCCCCAGGGGCCGGGGAGACCCAGTACTTC.

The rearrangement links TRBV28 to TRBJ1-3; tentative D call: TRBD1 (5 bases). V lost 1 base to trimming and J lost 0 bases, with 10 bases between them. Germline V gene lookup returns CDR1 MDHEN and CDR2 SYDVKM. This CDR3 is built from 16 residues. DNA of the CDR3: TGTGCCAGCAGTTTATTTCAGGGCGGCTCTGGAAACACCATATATTTT. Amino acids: CASSLFQGGSGNTIYF.

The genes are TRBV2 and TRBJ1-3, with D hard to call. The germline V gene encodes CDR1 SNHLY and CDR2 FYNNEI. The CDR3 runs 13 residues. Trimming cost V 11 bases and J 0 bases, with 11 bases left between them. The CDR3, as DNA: TGTGCCTCAGCGTATGCCTCTGGAAACACCATATATTTT. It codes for CASAYASGNTIYF.

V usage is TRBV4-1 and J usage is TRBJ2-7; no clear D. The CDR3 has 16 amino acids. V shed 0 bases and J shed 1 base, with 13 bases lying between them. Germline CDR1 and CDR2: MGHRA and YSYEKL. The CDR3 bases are TGCGCCAGCAGCCAAGAGGCCTCTTCGTTTTCCTACGAGCAGTACTTC. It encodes CASSQEASSFSYEQYF.